Following are 5 T cell receptor beta chains from one sample sequenced in a study of T cell responses to AZD1222 COVID-19 vaccine. Sequenced by immunoSEQ multiplex PCR; TCRdb stores in-frame clones only, minus some. This table holds 95,000 to 100,000 clones, 90% found once. This sample comprised peripheral blood, obtained on day 0 of AZD1222 vaccination. The origin of the receptors is an adult in good health.

This rearrangement joins TRBV4-1 to TRBJ2-7; 7 bases are shared with TRBD1. This CDR3 has 13 amino acids. The junction had 4 bases not matched to a gene; V was cut back by 3 bases and J by 5 bases. CDR1 is MGHRA and CDR2 is YSYEKL in the germline V gene. This CDR3 is CASSHMTGNEQYF. In nucleotides, the CDR3 is TGCGCCAGCAGCCACATGACAGGGAACGAGCAGTACTTC.

This chain joins TRBV19 and TRBJ1-3; D is uncertain. Germline V gives CDR1 LNHDA, CDR2 SQIVND (reference sequence). Trimming removed 5 bases from V and 2 bases from J, with 13 bases in between. This CDR3 is built from 15 residues. In DNA form, the CDR3 reads TGTGCCAGTAGTGAATGGCTAGCAACTGGAAACACCATATATTTT. Encoded protein: CASSEWLATGNTIYF.

This clone was seen a few times. The chain combines TRBV5-1 with TRBJ2-5, with D possibly being TRBD1 (5 bases). Germline V lookup: CDR1 SGHRS, CDR2 YFSETQ. Trimming stripped 1 base from V and 3 bases from J, with 13 bases between. This CDR3 has 15 amino acids. The CDR3 sequence is CASSLTTDSEETQYF. In nucleotides, the CDR3 is TGCGCCAGCAGCTTGACGACAGATTCCGAAGAGACCCAGTACTTC.

The chain is built from TRBV7-2 and TRBJ1-1; D ambiguous. The CDR3 length is 15 residues. With 5 bases removed from V and 0 bases from J, the gap between germline ends came to 13 bases. Germline-derived CDR1 and CDR2 are SGHTA and FQGNSA. CDR3: CASSPFPLLNTEAFF. The DNA for the CDR3 is TGTGCCAGCAGCCCGTTCCCACTTTTGAACACTGAAGCTTTCTTT.

This clone has only one observation. CDR3 coding DNA: TGTGCCAGCAGTGTAGGGACAGTTACCTATGGCTACACCTTC. Its protein product is CASSVGTVTYGYTF. The chain recombines TRBV2 with TRBJ1-2; 7 positions match TRBD1. CDR3 length: 14 amino acids. Per germline, CDR1 SNHLY and CDR2 FYNNEI. V shed 4 bases, J shed 4 bases, and the junction held 6 bases outside the gene matches.